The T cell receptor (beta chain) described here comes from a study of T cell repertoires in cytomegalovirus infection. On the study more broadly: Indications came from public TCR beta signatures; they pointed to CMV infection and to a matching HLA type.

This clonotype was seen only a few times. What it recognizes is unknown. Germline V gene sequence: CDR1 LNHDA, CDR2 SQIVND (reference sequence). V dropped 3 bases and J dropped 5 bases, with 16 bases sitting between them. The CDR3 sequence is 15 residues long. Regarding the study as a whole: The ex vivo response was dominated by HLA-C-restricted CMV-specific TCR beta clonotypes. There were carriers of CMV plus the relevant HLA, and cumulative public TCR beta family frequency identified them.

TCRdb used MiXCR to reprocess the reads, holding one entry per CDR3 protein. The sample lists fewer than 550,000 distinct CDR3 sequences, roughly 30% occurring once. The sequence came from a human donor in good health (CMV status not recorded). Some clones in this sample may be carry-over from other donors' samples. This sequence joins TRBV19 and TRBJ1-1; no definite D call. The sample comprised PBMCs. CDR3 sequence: CASSITGAGGTEAFF. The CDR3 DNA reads TGTGCCAGTAGTATCACGGGCGCAGGAGGGACTGAAGCTTTCTTT.